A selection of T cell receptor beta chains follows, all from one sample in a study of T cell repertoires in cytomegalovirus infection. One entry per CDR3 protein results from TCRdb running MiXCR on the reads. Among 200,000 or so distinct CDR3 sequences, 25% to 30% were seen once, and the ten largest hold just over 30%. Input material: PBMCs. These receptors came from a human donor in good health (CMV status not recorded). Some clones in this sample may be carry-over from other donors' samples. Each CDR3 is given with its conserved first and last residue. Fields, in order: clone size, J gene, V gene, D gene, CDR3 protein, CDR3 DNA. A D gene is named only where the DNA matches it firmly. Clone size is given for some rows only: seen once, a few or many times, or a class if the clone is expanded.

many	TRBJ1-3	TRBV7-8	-	CASSLSSSGNTIYF	TGTGCCAGCAGCTTGTCCAGCTCTGGAAACACCATATATTTT
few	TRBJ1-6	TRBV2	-	CASTPRQQNSPLHF	TGTGCCAGCACTCCTAGACAGCAGAATTCACCCCTCCACTTT
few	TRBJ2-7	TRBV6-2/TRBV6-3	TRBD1	CASRQTGASSYEQYF	TGTGCCAGCAGACAGACAGGGGCTAGCTCCTACGAGCAGTACTTC
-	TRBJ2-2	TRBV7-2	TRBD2	CARILAGGLNTVELFF	TGTGCCCGCATCCTAGCGGGGGGACTCAACACCGTGGAGCTGTTTTTT
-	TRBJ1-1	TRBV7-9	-	CASSPRDKNTEAFF	TGTGCCAGCAGCCCCCGGGACAAGAACACTGAAGCTTTCTTT
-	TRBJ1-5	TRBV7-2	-	CASSSTHNSNQPQHF	TGTGCCAGCAGCTCCACACATAATAGCAATCAGCCCCAGCATTTT
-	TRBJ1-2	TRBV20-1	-	CSARPETDRRGGYTF	TGCAGTGCTAGGCCTGAGACGGACCGGAGGGGTGGCTACACCTTC
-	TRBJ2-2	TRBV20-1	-	CSAGKPYTGELFF	TGCAGTGCTGGGAAACCGTACACCGGGGAGCTGTTTTTT
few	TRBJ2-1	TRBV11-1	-	CASTSPPGNEQFF	TGTGCCAGCACAAGCCCCCCTGGGAATGAGCAGTTCTTC
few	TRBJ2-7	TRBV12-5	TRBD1	CASGLSEDRGPTGEQYF	TGTGCTAGTGGTTTGAGTGAGGACAGGGGCCCTACGGGGGAGCAGTACTTC
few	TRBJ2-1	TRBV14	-	CASSQRRYNEQFF	TGTGCCAGCAGCCAAAGGAGATACAATGAGCAGTTCTTC
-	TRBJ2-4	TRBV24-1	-	CATSDRRDQKNIQYF	TGTGCCACCAGTGATCGCCGGGACCAAAAAAACATTCAGTACTTC
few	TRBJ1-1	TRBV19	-	CASSIPQMNTEAFF	TGTGCCAGTAGTATCCCACAGATGAACACTGAAGCTTTCTTT
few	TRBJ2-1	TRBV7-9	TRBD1	CASSWGQGVADEQFF	TGTGCCAGCAGCTGGGGACAGGGGGTGGCGGATGAGCAGTTCTTC
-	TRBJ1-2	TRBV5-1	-	CASSLSFGYEGYTF	TGCGCCAGCAGCTTGAGCTTCGGGTACGAAGGCTACACCTTC
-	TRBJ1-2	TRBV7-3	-	CASSFRAWSYGYTF	TGTGCCAGCAGCTTTAGGGCTTGGAGCTATGGCTACACCTTC
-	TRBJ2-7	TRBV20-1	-	CSASRPEAYEQYF	TGCAGTGCTAGTCGCCCCGAGGCCTACGAGCAGTACTTC
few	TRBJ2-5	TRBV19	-	CASSMGETQYF	TGTGCCAGTAGTATGGGAGAGACCCAGTACTTC
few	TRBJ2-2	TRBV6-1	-	CASTAGANTGELFF	TGTGCCAGCACCGCAGGGGCGAACACCGGGGAGCTGTTTTTT
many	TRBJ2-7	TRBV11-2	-	CASSPQGYEQYF	TGTGCCAGCAGCCCGCAGGGGTACGAGCAGTACTTC
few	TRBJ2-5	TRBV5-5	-	CASSIQGTETQYF	TGTGCCAGCAGCATCCAGGGGACGGAGACCCAGTACTTC
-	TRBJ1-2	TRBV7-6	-	CASSLEVDYGYTF	TGTGCCAGCAGCTTGGAGGTGGACTATGGCTACACCTTC
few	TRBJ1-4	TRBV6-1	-	CASTSNSRNEKLFF	TGTGCCAGCACCTCGAATAGCAGAAATGAAAAACTGTTTTTT
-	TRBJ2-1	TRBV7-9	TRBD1	CASSSDRGKANEQFF	TGTGCCAGCAGCTCGGACAGGGGAAAGGCTAATGAGCAGTTCTTC
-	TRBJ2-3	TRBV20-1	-	CSASGGLITDTQYF	TGCAGTGCTAGCGGGGGGCTAATCACAGATACGCAGTATTTT
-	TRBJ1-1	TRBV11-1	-	CASSPENREETEAFF	TGTGCCAGCAGCCCCGAAAACAGGGAAGAAACTGAAGCTTTCTTT
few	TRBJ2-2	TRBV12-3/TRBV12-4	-	CASRAWVISGELFF	TGTGCCAGCCGGGCTTGGGTTATTTCCGGGGAGCTGTTTTTT
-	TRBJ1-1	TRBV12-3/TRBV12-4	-	CASNRVGTEAFF	TGTGCCAGCAACCGGGTAGGGACTGAAGCTTTCTTT
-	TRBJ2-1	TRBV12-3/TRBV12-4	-	CASSTFAVEQFF	TGTGCCAGCAGTACCTTTGCGGTCGAGCAGTTCTTC
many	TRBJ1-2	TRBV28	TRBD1	CASSLIGTGEKNRNYGYTF	TGTGCCAGCAGTTTAATCGGGACAGGGGAGAAAAACCGGAACTATGGCTACACCTTC
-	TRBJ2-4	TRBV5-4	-	CASSSPGENIQYF	TGTGCCAGCAGCTCTCCGGGAGAAAACATTCAGTACTTC
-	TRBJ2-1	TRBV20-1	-	CSAKGFGRGRLSYNEQFF	TGCAGTGCTAAGGGGTTTGGGCGGGGGCGCCTCTCCTACAATGAGCAGTTCTTC
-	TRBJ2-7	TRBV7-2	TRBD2	CASSPNRGGGEQYF	TGTGCCAGCAGCCCGAATCGGGGGGGAGGGGAGCAGTACTTC
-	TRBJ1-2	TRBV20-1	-	CSASRRDWNYGYTF	TGCAGTGCTAGTCGCCGGGATTGGAACTATGGCTACACCTTC
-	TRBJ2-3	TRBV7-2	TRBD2	CASTFERGSHPDTQYF	TGTGCCAGCACCTTCGAGCGGGGGTCACACCCAGATACGCAGTATTTT
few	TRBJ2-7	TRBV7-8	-	CASSLGGFSSYEQYF	TGTGCCAGCAGCTTAGGCGGCTTCAGTTCCTACGAGCAGTACTTC